This T cell receptor beta chain emerged from a study of T-cell memory formation after mild COVID-19. Findings of the study overall: Second-wave clones with a day 37 peak had unconfirmed SARS-CoV-2 specificity.

This clonotype showed up just a few times. The antigen remains unidentified. Constant-segment primers were used for 5'RACE, and the resulting TCR alpha and TCR beta cDNA libraries carried sample barcodes and UMIs. TCRdb reanalysed the 5' RACE reads using MiXCR and keeps one entry per CDR3 protein. The table lists some 150,000 distinct CDR3 sequences, approximately 26% of them singletons. Sequenced: PBMCs or a T cell subset sorted from them (not recorded which). The receptor was isolated from an adult woman who had mild COVID-19 (a few samples of this study predate the infection). Cell type and time point are not known.

The CDR3 DNA is TGTGCCAGCAGCTTAGTGTCAGGCCACGAGCAGTACTTC. Translating it yields CASSLVSGHEQYF. V usage is TRBV7-9 and J usage is TRBJ2-7; no reliable D call. The germline gives CDR1 SEHNR, CDR2 FQNEAQ (reference sequence). The CDR3 covers 13 residues. Trimming took 1 base from V and 5 from J, leaving 9 bases between them.